Following are 2 T cell receptor beta chains from one sample sequenced in a study of T cell repertoires in cytomegalovirus infection. TCRdb used MiXCR to reprocess the reads, holding one entry per CDR3 protein. The sample carries under 350,000 distinct CDR3 sequences, 9.6% recorded once. Sequenced sample: PBMCs. These receptors were collected from a human donor in good health (CMV status not recorded). Some clones in this sample may be carry-over from other donors' samples.

This clonotype was recorded many times. The chain employs TRBV29-1 and TRBJ2-1, with a weak D call TRBD2 (7 bases). Germline CDR1 is SQVTM and CDR2 is ANQGSEA. Deletions cut 7 bases from V and 6 bases from J, with 13 bases between. This CDR3 is 12 amino acids long. CDR3 sequence: CSGGGAINEQFF. The CDR3 DNA reads TGCAGCGGAGGGGGGGCCATCAATGAGCAGTTCTTC.

This clonotype has ten or more counts. The DNA for the CDR3 is TGTGCCAGCAGCTTAGAAGGTCTTTATAATTCACCCCTCCACTTT. Protein sequence: CASSLEGLYNSPLHF. The chain is built from TRBV7-2 and TRBJ1-6; no clear D. The length of the CDR3 is 15 residues. The V and J ends lost 1 base and 4 bases respectively, with 8 bases between them. From germline, CDR1 is SGHTA and CDR2 FQGNSA. The full variable domain, rest sourced from reference TRBV7-2 and TRBJ1-6, is GAGVSQSPSNKVTEKGKDVELRCDPISGHTALYWYRQSLGQGLEFLIYFQGNSAPDKSGLPSDRFSAERTGGSVSTLTIQRTQQEDSAVYLCASSLEGLYNSPLHFGNGTRLTVT.